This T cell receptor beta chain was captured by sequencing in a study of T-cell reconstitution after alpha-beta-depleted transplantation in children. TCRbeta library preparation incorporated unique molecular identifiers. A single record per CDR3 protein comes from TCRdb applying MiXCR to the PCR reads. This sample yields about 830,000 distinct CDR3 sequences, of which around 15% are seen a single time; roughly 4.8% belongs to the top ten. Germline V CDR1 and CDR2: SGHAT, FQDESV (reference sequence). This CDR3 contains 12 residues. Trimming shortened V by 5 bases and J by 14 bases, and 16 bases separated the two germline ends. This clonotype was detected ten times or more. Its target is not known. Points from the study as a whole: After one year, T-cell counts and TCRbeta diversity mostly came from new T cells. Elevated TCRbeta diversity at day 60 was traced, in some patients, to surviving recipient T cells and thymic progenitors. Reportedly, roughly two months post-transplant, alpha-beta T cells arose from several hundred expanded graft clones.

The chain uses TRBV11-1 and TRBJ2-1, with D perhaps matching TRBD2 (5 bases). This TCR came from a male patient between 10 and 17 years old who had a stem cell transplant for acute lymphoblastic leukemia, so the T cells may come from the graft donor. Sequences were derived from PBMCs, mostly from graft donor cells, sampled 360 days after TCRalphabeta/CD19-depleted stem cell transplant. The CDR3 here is CASSLRWGEKFF. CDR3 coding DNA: TGTGCCAGCAGCCTTCGGTGGGGAGAAAAGTTCTTC. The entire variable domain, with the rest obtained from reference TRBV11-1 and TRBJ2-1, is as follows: EAEVAQSPRYKITEKSQAVAFWCDPISGHATLYWYRQILGQGPELLVQFQDESVVDDSQLPKDRFSAERLKGVDSTLKIQPAELGDSAMYLCASSLRWGEKFFGPGTRLTVL.